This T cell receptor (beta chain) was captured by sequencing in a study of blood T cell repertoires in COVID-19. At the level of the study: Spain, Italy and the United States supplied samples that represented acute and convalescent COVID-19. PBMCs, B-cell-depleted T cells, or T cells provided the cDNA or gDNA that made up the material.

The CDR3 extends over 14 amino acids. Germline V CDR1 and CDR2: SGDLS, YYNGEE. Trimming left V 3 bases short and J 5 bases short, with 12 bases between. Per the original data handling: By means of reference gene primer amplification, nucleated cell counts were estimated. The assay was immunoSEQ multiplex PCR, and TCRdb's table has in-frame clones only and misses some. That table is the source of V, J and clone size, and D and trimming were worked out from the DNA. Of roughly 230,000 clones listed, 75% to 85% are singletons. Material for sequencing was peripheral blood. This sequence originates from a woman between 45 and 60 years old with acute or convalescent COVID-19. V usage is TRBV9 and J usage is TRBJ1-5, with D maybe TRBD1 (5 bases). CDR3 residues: CASSAGHRDQPQHF. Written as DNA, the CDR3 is TGTGCCAGCAGCGCCGGACACCGCGATCAGCCCCAGCATTTT.